One and the same sample provided the 25 T cell receptor beta chains below, sequenced in a study of cytomegalovirus exposure and HLA in healthy donors. The PCR made use of 60 Vbeta and 13 Jbeta primers. The assay was immunoSEQ multiplex PCR, and TCRdb's table has in-frame clones only and misses some. This table holds approximately 140,000 clones, 70% to 85% found once. The sequenced material came from PBMCs. The receptors were gathered from a man aged 45 to 65 in good health and CMV-seronegative.

The chain links TRBV29-1 to TRBJ1-1; TRBD1 aligns across 9 bases. The V gene's germline CDR1 is SQVTM and CDR2 ANQGSEA. With V trimmed by 0 bases and J by 6 bases, 8 bases remained unmatched. The CDR3 length is 15 residues. The DNA for the CDR3 is TGCAGCGTTGAAGACCCGGGACAGGGTTGGGCTGAAGCTTTCTTT. It specifies CSVEDPGQGWAEAFF.

The gene calls are TRBV6-1 and TRBJ2-5; 10 positions agree with TRBD1. CDR1 and CDR2 (germline): MNHNS, SASEGT. The CDR3 has 15 amino acids. V shed 7 bases and J 3 bases; nucleotides not matched to a gene: 8. The CDR3 spells CASNDRDRGKETQYF. The CDR3 DNA follows: TGTGCCAGCAATGACAGGGACAGGGGTAAAGAGACCCAGTACTTC.

This clone was recorded only once. The chain combines TRBV6-5 with TRBJ2-7, with D possibly matching TRBD1 (7 bases). CDR1 is MNHEY and CDR2 is SVGAGI in the germline V gene. The CDR3 has 12 amino acids. V lost 2 bases to trimming and J lost 6 bases, with 8 bases between them. The CDR3 reads CASSYQGGEQYF. For the CDR3, the DNA is TGTGCCAGCAGTTACCAGGGGGGCGAGCAGTACTTC.

This rearrangement joins TRBV14 to TRBJ2-5; TRBD2 aligns across 7 bases. The CDR3 sequence is 15 residues long. The V and J ends lost 6 bases and 5 bases, in that order; junction bases with no gene match: 12. The germline gives CDR1 SGHDN, CDR2 FVKESK. CDR3 region: CASRNSGAKGETQYF. The CDR3 DNA is TGTGCCAGCAGAAACAGCGGGGCTAAGGGCGAGACCCAGTACTTC.

The chain carries TRBV5-6 and TRBJ2-7; D not resolved. The ends were cut back, 0 bases at V and 0 bases at J, with 7 bases in the middle. Germline CDR1 and CDR2: SGHDT and YYEEEE. This CDR3 is 14 amino acids long. CDR3 loop: CASSLGKSSYEQYF. In DNA form, the CDR3 reads TGTGCCAGCAGCTTGGGCAAGAGCTCCTACGAGCAGTACTTC.

The rearrangement uses TRBV9 and TRBJ1-1, with unresolved D. The CDR3 loop spans 14 amino acids. Trimming pared 2 bases from V and 0 bases from J, leaving 8 bases between. Germline V gives CDR1 SGDLS, CDR2 YYNGEE. The CDR3 region is CASSVGEMNTEAFF. The CDR3 nucleotides read TGTGCCAGCAGCGTTGGGGAGATGAACACTGAAGCTTTCTTT. Variable domain in full (rest from reference TRBV9 and TRBJ1-1): DSGVTQTPKHLITATGQRVTLRCSPRSGDLSVYWYQQSLDQGLQFLIQYYNGEERAKGNILERFSAQQFPDLHSELNLSSLELGDSALYFCASSVGEMNTEAFFGQGTRLTVV.

This clone was seen a single time. V gene TRBV7-2 combines with J gene TRBJ1-3, with 8 bases that match TRBD1. CDR1 and CDR2 from the germline V gene are SGHTA and FQGNSA. The CDR3 contains 15 residues. J lost 4 bases, V lost 6 bases, and 8 bases had no gene match. The CDR3 is CASSYGQGPGNTIYF. The CDR3 DNA sequence: TGTGCCAGCAGTTACGGACAGGGACCCGGAAACACCATATATTTT.

V gene TRBV5-1 combines with J gene TRBJ1-4; 9 positions match TRBD1. The J segment lost 7 bases and the V segment lost 0 bases, leaving 4 bases of the junction unmatched. The V gene's germline CDR1 is SGHRS and CDR2 YFSETQ. The CDR3 is 15 amino acids. CDR3 residues: CASSLDRGRGEKLFF. CDR3 DNA: TGCGCCAGCAGCTTGGACAGGGGGCGCGGTGAAAAACTGTTTTTT.

This chain connects TRBV7-6 to TRBJ2-1; D is ambiguous. Germline V gene sequence: CDR1 SGHVS, CDR2 FNYEAQ. The length of the CDR3 is 12 residues. Trimming removed 4 bases from V and 6 bases from J, with 7 bases in between. The CDR3 here is CASSSIGNEQFF. In DNA, the CDR3 is TGTGCCAGCAGCTCAATCGGCAATGAGCAGTTCTTC.

The V gene is TRBV18, the J gene TRBJ1-5, with unresolved D. V was cut by 3 bases and J by 0 bases, with 6 bases left in between. This CDR3 comprises 14 residues. Germline values: CDR1 KGHSH, CDR2 LQKENI. The CDR3 region has the DNA TGTGCCAGCTCACCCACTTATAGCAATCAGCCCCAGCATTTT. Translated, it gives CASSPTYSNQPQHF. The full variable domain, its missing parts supplied by reference TRBV18 and TRBJ1-5, is NAGVMQNPRHLVRRRGQEARLRCSPMKGHSHVYWYRQLPEEGLKFMVYLQKENIIDESGMPKERFSAEFPKEGPSILRIQQVVRGDSAAYFCASSPTYSNQPQHFGDGTRLSIL.

The chain uses TRBV7-9 and TRBJ2-7, with TRBD2 matching over 14 bases. Trimming cost V 4 bases and J 3 bases; bases outside gene matches: 14. CDR1 and CDR2 from the germline V gene are SEHNR and FQNEAQ (reference sequence). This CDR3 region has 19 residues. This CDR3 is CASSSITTGLAGGSYEQYF. Written as DNA, the CDR3 is TGTGCCAGCAGCTCAATTACGACCGGACTAGCGGGGGGTAGCTACGAGCAGTACTTC. Full variable domain (rest looked up from reference TRBV7-9 and TRBJ2-7): DTGVSQNPRHKITKRGQNVTFRCDPISEHNRLYWYRQTLGQGPEFLTYFQNEAQLEKSRLLSDRFSAERPKGSFSTLEIQRTEQGDSAMYLCASSSITTGLAGGSYEQYFGPGTRLTVT.

The chain employs TRBV7-9 and TRBJ2-3; 11 bases map to TRBD2. Germline-derived CDR1 and CDR2 are SEHNR and FQNEAQ (reference sequence). This CDR3 has 17 residues. V trimming: 2 bases; J trimming: 0 bases; junction bases outside the gene matches: 4. The CDR3 sequence: CASSLLGTSGSTDTQYF. Written as DNA, the CDR3 is TGTGCCAGCAGCTTATTAGGGACTAGCGGTAGCACAGATACGCAGTATTTT.

The V gene is TRBV11-2, the J gene TRBJ1-1, with D perhaps matching TRBD1 (6 bases). Trimming removed 2 bases from V and 8 bases from J, with 9 bases in between. The CDR3 is 12 residues long. The germline V gene encodes CDR1 SGHAT and CDR2 FQNNGV. In DNA form, the CDR3 reads TGTGCCAGCAGCTTATCAGGGGTAGAAGCTTTCTTT. Amino acids: CASSLSGVEAFF.

The rearrangement links TRBV2 to TRBJ1-3, with D perhaps TRBD1 (6 bases). The V end was cut by 9 bases, the J end by 9 bases, with 21 bases between. This CDR3 is 14 amino acids long. The germline V gene encodes CDR1 SNHLY and CDR2 FYNNEI. Written as DNA, the CDR3 is TGTGCCAGATCTTACCTGGGACATGAAAGCACCATATATTTT. Residues: CARSYLGHESTIYF.

The chain combines TRBV4-1 with TRBJ1-6; D possibly corresponds to TRBD1 (6 bases). V was cut by 1 base and J by 13 bases, with 20 bases left in between. Germline CDR1 is MGHRA and CDR2 is YSYEKL. The CDR3 totals 16 residues. Here the CDR3 DNA reads TGCGCCAGCAGCCAAGGCATGAGCGGGGGGCAGTCGCCCCTCCACTTT. Amino acid sequence: CASSQGMSGGQSPLHF.

There are a few counts of this clone. Other DNA sequences of this sample code for an identical CDR3. The V call is TRBV30, the J call TRBJ1-6; 10 nucleotides align to TRBD1. The CDR3 runs 15 residues. Germline CDR1 and CDR2: GTSNPN and SVGIG (reference sequence). J gave up 8 bases and V 0 bases, and 4 bases lay outside the gene matches. DNA of the CDR3: TGTGCCTGGAGTGTACGGGGGACAGGGGATTCACCCCTCCACTTT. Its protein product is CAWSVRGTGDSPLHF.

With respect to this clone: The same CDR3 arises from other DNA sequences in this sample as well. This rearrangement joins TRBV6-5 to TRBJ1-1; the match to TRBD1 covers 9 bases. This CDR3 comprises 15 residues. The V segment lost 2 bases and the J segment 4 bases; nucleotides outside the gene matches: 5. Per the germline V gene, CDR1 is MNHEY and CDR2 is SVGAGI. CDR3 sequence (DNA): TGTGCCAGCAGTTACGGGACAGGGTTGAGCACTGAAGCTTTCTTT. Protein sequence: CASSYGTGLSTEAFF.

The chain recombines TRBV5-1 with TRBJ2-1, with D possibly TRBD2 on 5 matching bases. Trimming cost V 1 base and J 5 bases, with 7 bases left between them. Germline lookup yields CDR1 SGHRS and CDR2 YFSETQ. CDR3 length: 13 amino acids. CDR3 in DNA: TGCGCCAGCAGCTTGTGGGAGAACAATGAGCAGTTCTTC. This codes for CASSLWENNEQFF.

Of note for this clone: At one end the junction does not follow the germline gene, possibly because of a read error. The genes are TRBV29-1 and TRBJ2-3; TRBD2 might be the D (5 bases). Germline-derived CDR1 and CDR2 are SQVTM and ANQGSEA. CDR3 length: 11 residues. Here the CDR3 reads CSVVGARVGHF. The CDR3 DNA sequence: TGCAGCGTTGTTGGAGCGCGGGTTGGGCATTTT.

This clone has a handful of counts. The rearrangement joins TRBV4-1 to TRBJ1-4; D ambiguous. Germline loops: CDR1 MGHRA, CDR2 YSYEKL. Trimming cost V 1 base and J 7 bases, with 13 bases left between them. This CDR3 region has 15 residues. The DNA for the CDR3 is TGCGCCAGCAGCCAAGCTGTGGCATCGGGTGAAAAACTGTTTTTT. This codes for CASSQAVASGEKLFF.

The V gene is TRBV7-3, the J gene TRBJ2-1, with 8 bases lining up with TRBD1. The CDR3 length is 16 residues. The V segment lost 5 bases and the J segment 6 bases; nucleotides outside the gene matches: 12. Germline V CDR1 and CDR2: SGHTA, FQGTGA. The CDR3 sequence is CASSQDRGRGSNEQFF. The CDR3 DNA is TGTGCCAGCAGCCAAGACAGGGGCCGGGGATCCAATGAGCAGTTCTTC.

This clone was found once. This rearrangement joins TRBV30 to TRBJ2-3; a possible D gene is TRBD2 (7 bases). V was cut by 2 bases and J by 5 bases, with 17 bases left in between. The CDR3 covers 15 residues. CDR1 GTSNPN and CDR2 SVGIG come from the germline V gene (reference sequence). CDR3 DNA: TGTGCCTGGAGTACGTGGGGGGGCATTCGAGATACGCAGTATTTT. Residues: CAWSTWGGIRDTQYF.

This chain joins TRBV5-1 and TRBJ2-1; the match to TRBD2 covers 11 bases. The CDR3 runs to 17 residues. The V gene end was trimmed by 4 bases and the J gene end by 7 bases; junction bases not matched to a gene: 13. Germline CDR1 is SGHRS and CDR2 is YFSETQ. CDR3: CASSPSPGLAASNEQFF. The DNA for the CDR3 is TGCGCCAGCAGCCCTTCACCGGGACTAGCGGCGTCGAATGAGCAGTTCTTC.

This clone was picked up a small number of times. Within the sample, other DNA sequences also encode this same CDR3. The V call is TRBV5-1, the J call TRBJ1-1; D is perhaps TRBD1 (6 bases). Trimming left V 2 bases short and J 1 base short, with 6 bases between. This CDR3 is 13 amino acids long. Germline V gene lookup returns CDR1 SGHRS and CDR2 YFSETQ. In nucleotides, the CDR3 is TGCGCCAGCAGCTTAGGGGGGAACACTGAAGCTTTCTTT. Protein: CASSLGGNTEAFF.

This chain connects TRBV5-4 to TRBJ2-1; 7 nucleotides line up with TRBD2. V lost 0 bases and J lost 1; bases outside the gene matches: 4. From germline, CDR1 is SGHNT and CDR2 YYREEE (reference sequence). The CDR3 spans 16 residues. The CDR3 sequence is CASSLGGAGSYNEQFF. CDR3 in DNA: TGTGCCAGCAGCTTGGGAGGAGCGGGGTCCTACAATGAGCAGTTCTTC.